This T cell receptor beta chain was sequenced in a study of blood T cell repertoires in COVID-19. Overall study: Both acute and convalescent COVID-19 samples were obtained from the United States, Italy and Spain.

The V end was cut by 0 bases, the J end by 2 bases, with 11 bases between. This CDR3 has 15 amino acids. CDR1 and CDR2 from the germline V gene are MNHEY and SVGAGI. Original processing notes: Cell counts per sample came from amplifying reference gene primers. Assay used: immunoSEQ multiplex PCR; TCRdb lists only in-frame clones, some missing. That table is the source of V, J and clone size, and D and trimming were worked out from the DNA. The sample lists 96,000 or so clones, around 81% occurring once. It was during active infection that Seattle patients were enrolled and then longitudinally followed.

The sequence was obtained from a man older than 75 with COVID-19, enrolled during active disease. The chain employs TRBV6-5 and TRBJ2-7; possibly TRBD2 for D (6 bases). Sequencing input: peripheral blood. CDR3 DNA sequence: TGTGCCAGCAGTTACTCGGGGGGAACCGCCTACGAGCAGTACTTC. The encoded protein is CASSYSGGTAYEQYF.